The subject of this entry is one T cell receptor (beta chain). This clone was picked up a small number of times. Its antigen is currently not known. Qualities for individual bases were not recorded, and no much larger clone is one base off. This entry comes from a study of cytomegalovirus exposure and HLA in healthy donors (dated by TCRdb to the late 2010s). With regard to the full study: An earlier analysis of roughly 630 of the donors reported 250 to 350 Gb of sequence data and 100 million to 140 million unique TCR beta sequences from approximately 180 million T cells. A later analysis re-analyzed previously published TCR beta repertoires from several hundred donors and added high-resolution HLA genotyping to study TCR occurrence patterns. Roughly 300 gigabases of sequencing data and around 80 million unique TCR sequences made up an early release that covered nearly 650 HLA-typed donors. The genetic ancestry cluster associated with self-reported Caucasian donors included roughly 84% of the 398 genotyped donors. A separate validation cohort of 100 to 150 different subjects was used in addition to the roughly 640-subject first cohort. In the later analysis, no new phenotypic data were used to find candidate immune exposures; instead, reliance was placed on TCR beta sequences and their occurrence across donors. The study was designed to test whether signatures of past pathogen exposure could be identified by cataloging public T cell receptors. All discovery cohort repertoires had been generated using a single sequencing platform. A later genetic analysis used genome-wide SNP genotypes for about 65% of the 666 donors, treating that subset as a discovery cohort. The study profiled the T cell repertoires of hundreds of subjects by immunosequencing and related them to cytomegalovirus serostatus. The number of typed donors differed by locus: roughly 620-640 for A, B, C, DRB1 and DQB1; 500 to 550 for DQA1; about 600 for DPA1; and some 450 for DPB1. Class I and class II HLA loci were covered by the typing at four-digit resolution. Alongside the repertoire data, information on donor age, sex, ethnicity and CMV serostatus was compiled. Because of strong linkage in the cohort, a few DR-DQ haplotypes were treated as single units for association and clustering. Among some 410 genotyped donors of the cohort, an average of roughly 230,000 unique TCR beta nucleotide sequences was sequenced per donor, of which approximately 19% were non-productive. In an earlier analysis of a few hundred of the donors, high-throughput TCR beta sequencing was used to judge whether each TCR beta V gene segment behaved as functional or pseudogenic. High-throughput TCR immunosequencing, statistical association of individual TCRs with disease status, and machine learning were combined to predict cytomegalovirus infection status.

The cohort was made up of approximately 670 healthy bone marrow donors. All cohort members were sampled while nominally healthy, although unrecorded immune exposures were likely present. The donor was CMV seropositive and was included in the group of approximately 300 seropositive cohort members. Every donor gave a peripheral blood sample, and the peripheral blood mononuclear cells from that sample were used for TCR beta sequencing. Genomic DNA extraction from the blood cell samples was performed with the Qiagen DNeasy Blood Extraction Kit. The library was made by the immunoSEQ multiplex PCR assay. The multiplex PCR relied on a mix of 60 forward primers for TCR Vbeta segments and 13 reverse primers for TCR Jbeta segments. The CDR3 region of rearranged TCR beta genes was amplified from genomic DNA by a multiplex PCR assay. On the Illumina HiSeq System, the amplified TCR beta libraries were sequenced as 87-base-pair reads. In the source study's methods: Across the 700 or so repertoires, a later analysis counted 78 million or so unique TCR beta chains, about 10 million of which were shared by at least two donors. Raw reads were error-corrected and collapsed into unique sequences with a nearest-neighbor algorithm that merged closely related sequences to remove PCR and sequencing errors. CDR3 sequences were aligned to IMGT reference sequences to assign V, D and J gene segments. For a sequence to be retained, a match of at least six nucleotides to both a V gene segment and a J gene segment was required. Rearrangements were classified as productive when the CDR3 lacked stop codons and remained in frame with V and J, and all other rearrangements were classified as non-productive. CDR3 was defined according to IMGT convention as the region running from the second conserved V-encoded cysteine to the conserved J-encoded phenylalanine. In an earlier analysis of more than 550 of the donors, sequences lacking an unambiguous match to a single V gene segment were excluded. In an earlier analysis of roughly 500 of the donors, V segments were called functional above 56.7% productive rearrangements and were called segregating when the between-donor standard deviation exceeded 5%. A statistical classification framework was built to diagnose cytomegalovirus status from the catalog of TCR beta chain sequences. In a later analysis, V and J genes were assigned by comparing TCR nucleotide sequences against IMGT/GENE-DB human TR gene sequences. In a later analysis, CDR3 sequences and most-parsimonious VDJ recombination scenarios were assigned using the TCRdist pipeline. In a later analysis, each TCR beta chain was defined by its CDR3 amino acid sequence together with its V-gene family, and reads lacking a unique V-gene family were excluded. As a way to deal with suspected cross-contamination and a sequencing artifact, a later analysis dropped roughly 600 nucleotide sequences that were highly shared and had low generation probability. A later analysis calculated a clonal expansion index for each public chain from normalized within-repertoire ranks of inferred template counts. In a later analysis, generation probabilities were computed with a VDJ recombination model fitted to out-of-frame rearrangements, and the resulting probabilities were checked against IGoR. In a later analysis, hypergeometric tests were used to score TCR-TCR, TCR-HLA and TCR-CMV co-occurrence, with a repertoire-size bias correction applied to TCR pairs. In a later analysis, false discovery rates were estimated by permuting HLA or CMV assignments 20 times. In a later analysis, co-occurring TCRs were grouped with DBSCAN, and TCRdist sequence similarity was added when clustering was performed within HLA-allele-positive subsets. Co-occurrence clustering excluded repertoires with fewer than 30,000 or more than 120,000 public chains, plus five with anomalous nucleotide sharing. TCRdb obtained this table from immuneACCESS and retained in-frame rearrangements with V and J assigned. These tables miss some clones; where compared with another copy, unresolved V genes account for less than half of the shortfall, and the remainder is unexplained. That table is the source of V, J and clone size, and D and trimming were worked out from the DNA. In all, the sample holds some 40,000 clones, and about 53% of those were seen once. Around 6.5% of the sample comes from the top ten.

CDR3 length: 14 amino acids, cysteine to phenylalanine. Only the CDR3 portion is preserved as DNA: 42 bases, with reading frame beginning at the first base. The germline V gene gives CDR1 as MNHNS and CDR2 as SASEGT. From V the trimming removes 10 bases and from J it removes 6 bases, while the gene matches leave 15 bases of the junction unaccounted for. On the study overall, not on this receptor specifically: When HLA alleles, especially DR and DQ, strongly co-occurred, TCR associations were difficult to assign to individual alleles. Presence/absence analyses assumed roughly uniform sequencing depth across donors, an assumption that may not hold. Immune exposure information for the cohort was limited to CMV serostatus. A further reported finding was that TCR beta sequences accurately predicted the HLA-A and HLA-B alleles for most subjects in the first cohort. Compared with equally common non-associated chains, HLA-associated TCR beta chains in a later analysis were more clonally expanded and had lower generation probabilities. The authors suggested that the approach could potentially be generalized to other disease states and immunological phenotypes. Some IMGT-functional V segments, including TRBV6-2 and TRBV6-3, could not be told apart with the 87-base-pair reads, so those segments were excluded. The study gave a list of more than 150 TCR beta chains associated with cytomegalovirus. In an earlier analysis of some 540 of the donors, most TCR beta V segments appeared in productive rearrangements about 87% or about 30% of the time, broadly matching IMGT annotations. A few of the identified cytomegalovirus-associated TCR beta chains were confirmed in vitro to be specific for cytomegalovirus antigens. The classifier was reported to diagnose cytomegalovirus status with high specificity and sensitivity in both the original and validation cohorts. Across donors, most TCR sequences were observed very rarely, whereas some public TCRs were present in many individuals. The cohort was sequenced for TCR beta chains only, and without alpha or paired-chain data the features that could be detected were limited. The earlier analysis of about 600 of the donors excluded some 15 rarely observed V segments, including chromosome 9 orphons, because counts were too low. A group of highly shared sequence variants was considered likely to be a technical artifact of the sequencing pipeline. A later analysis found that most CMV-associated TCR beta chains appeared HLA-restricted, with HLA associations seemingly driven largely by CMV exposure. Linkage disequilibrium might explain the correlated functional status among segregating V segments, but an unknown experimental factor could not be excluded. Specific HLA alleles were associated with 15,000 to 20,000 TCR beta sequences at a false discovery rate of 0.05 in a later analysis. Because HLA typing was unavailable for some donors at each locus, only the typed subset was used in association tests. A later analysis found that TCR association rates varied across HLA loci, with DRB1 alleles showing the most associated TCRs and HLA-C alleles the fewest. According to a later analysis, parvovirus B19, influenza, CMV and Epstein-Barr virus appeared linked to several top co-occurrence clusters. Compared with the roughly 700-donor mean, donors in an Asian-associated ancestry cluster had fewer N-insertions in productive TCRs, according to a later genetic analysis. An association between a missense DCLRE1C variant and V-gene and J-gene trimming of TCR beta chains was found in a later genetic analysis and replicated in an independent cohort.

This TCR derives from a woman aged 40-49 years in good health and CMV-seropositive. The sample comprised PBMCs. The sequence joins TRBV6-1 to TRBJ2-7, with TRBD1 matching 7 junction bases. The nucleotide sequence is TGTGCCACCCGGTCGGGACAGAGTTTGGGCGAGCAGTACTTC. Its translation reads: CATRSGQSLGEQYF.